These 18 T cell receptor beta chains share one sample of origin, sequenced in a study of CD8+CD57+ T cells in acquired aplastic anemia. The template used for profiling TCR beta VDJ and CDR3 was genomic DNA. In TCRdb, the reads were re-called with MiXCR into one record per CDR3 protein. Here the sample spans under 200,000 distinct CDR3 sequences, 35% to 55% being singletons. Sequenced sample: sorted CD4+, CD8+, or CD8+CD57+ T cells (not recorded which) from PBMCs. The receptors originated from a human donor in good health.

This clonotype was observed a few times. The V call is TRBV5-8, the J call TRBJ2-7, with D perhaps TRBD2 (6 bases). Germline CDR1 reads SGHTS; CDR2 reads YDEGEE. This CDR3 region has 14 residues. The V gene lost 4 bases and the J gene lost 4 bases, with 15 bases spanning the gap. DNA for the CDR3: TGTGCCAGCAGCCCGTTGACTAGTGGGTACGAGCAGTACTTC. Translation gives CASSPLTSGYEQYF.

The chain combines TRBV15 with TRBJ1-3; D not resolved. The CDR3 contains 15 residues. V lost 0 bases and J 2 bases, leaving 8 bases between the germline ends. Germline V gene sequence: CDR1 LNHNV, CDR2 YYDKDF (reference sequence). DNA of the CDR3: TGTGCCACCAGCAGAGATCGCAGTCCTGGAAACACCATATATTTT. Protein sequence: CATSRDRSPGNTIYF.

The V and J genes are TRBV7-2 and TRBJ1-2; D is ambiguous. V lost 5 bases and J 6 bases, leaving 7 bases between the germline ends. CDR1 SGHTA and CDR2 FQGNSA come from the germline V gene. The CDR3 has 11 amino acids. The CDR3 sequence: CASSPLNGYTF. The DNA for the CDR3 is TGTGCCAGCAGCCCTCTAAATGGCTACACCTTC.

This clonotype was seen repeatedly, ten times or more. This chain uses TRBV5-5 with TRBJ1-1, with no clear D. V was cut by 7 bases and J by 3 bases, with 16 bases left in between. Germline V gives CDR1 SGHKS, CDR2 YYEKEE (reference sequence). The CDR3 is 14 amino acids. The DNA of the CDR3 is TGTGCCAGCCAGCGCCCTGTTATCGACACTGAAGCTTTCTTT. Translation gives CASQRPVIDTEAFF.

The chain couples TRBV10-3 to TRBJ1-3; weak D call: TRBD1 (6 bases). Per the germline V gene, CDR1 is ENHRY and CDR2 is SYGVKD. Deletions cut 11 bases from V and 8 bases from J, with 19 bases between. The CDR3 is 13 amino acids. The CDR3 loop is CAAAGTLVDTIYF. The DNA for the CDR3 is TGTGCCGCCGCCGGGACACTCGTGGACACCATATATTTT.

This clonotype was observed at least ten times. The chain joins TRBV6-5 to TRBJ1-5; 7 positions match TRBD1. The CDR3 totals 16 residues. CDR1 and CDR2 from the germline V gene are MNHEY and SVGAGI. J was trimmed by 6 bases and V by 0 bases; bases with no gene match: 8. CDR3 in DNA: TGTGCCAGCAGTTACTCTTCACAGGGGAGTGGTCAGCCCCAGCATTTT. It is translated as CASSYSSQGSGQPQHF.

V is TRBV4-1 and J is TRBJ1-6; possible D gene TRBD1, 5 bases. V was cut by 0 bases and J by 9 bases, with 12 bases left in between. The CDR3 length is 15 residues. Germline values: CDR1 MGHRA, CDR2 YSYEKL. The CDR3 DNA reads as TGCGCCAGCAGCCAAGAAGGGACGGTGCGTTCACCCCTCCACTTT. It encodes CASSQEGTVRSPLHF.

The chain uses TRBV7-8 and TRBJ2-5; TRBD2 might be the D (6 bases). V was cut by 1 base and J by 7 bases, with 7 bases left in between. Germline assignment: CDR1 SGHVS and CDR2 FQNEAQ. The CDR3 has 12 amino acids. CDR3 in amino acids: CASSLGEATQYF. The CDR3 DNA sequence: TGTGCCAGCAGCTTAGGGGAGGCGACCCAGTACTTC.

The chain carries TRBV15 and TRBJ2-2; D gene ambiguous. Trimming took off 1 base at V and 2 bases at J, with 5 bases between the two ends. Germline V gene sequence: CDR1 LNHNV, CDR2 YYDKDF (reference sequence). This CDR3 contains 14 residues. Written as DNA, the CDR3 is TGTGCCACCAGCAGAGGCTATAACACCGGGGAGCTGTTTTTT. As protein: CATSRGYNTGELFF.

This clonotype was seen many times. The chain recombines TRBV9 with TRBJ1-1; D gene unclear. With 4 bases removed from V and 1 base from J, the gap between germline ends came to 17 bases. Per the germline V gene, CDR1 is SGDLS and CDR2 is YYNGEE. The CDR3 runs 16 residues. CDR3 in amino acids: CASSPFSYAENTEAFF. Here the CDR3 DNA reads TGTGCCAGCAGCCCATTTTCGTATGCCGAGAACACTGAAGCTTTCTTT.

This clonotype was recorded only once. The chain recombines TRBV5-1 with TRBJ2-3; 12 nucleotides match TRBD2. CDR1 and CDR2 from the germline V gene are SGHRS and YFSETQ. This CDR3 spans 18 amino acids. With V trimmed by 4 bases and J by 5 bases, 14 bases remained unmatched. In DNA, the CDR3 is TGCGCCAGCAGCGCAGCTAGCGGGGGGGCGGTTCACAGAGATACGCAGTATTTT. Its protein is CASSAASGGAVHRDTQYF.

The J gene is TRBJ2-4, the V gene TRBV5-6; D gene unclear. The V gene's germline CDR1 is SGHDT and CDR2 YYEEEE. V was shortened by 0 bases and J by 6 bases, with 7 bases between the two germline ends. There are 13 residues in the CDR3. CDR3 DNA sequence: TGTGCCAGCAGCTTGGGGGGTAGAAACATTCAGTACTTC. Protein sequence: CASSLGGRNIQYF.

This clonotype was observed at least ten times. The V gene is TRBV3-1, the J gene TRBJ2-7, with 8 bases lining up with TRBD1. Germline V gene data show CDR1 as LGHDT and CDR2 as YNNKEL (reference sequence). This CDR3 is 12 amino acids long. V lost 2 bases and J lost 7; bases outside the gene matches: 1. CDR3 sequence (DNA): TGTGCCAGCAGCCAAAACAGGGGGGAGCAGTACTTC. Protein product: CASSQNRGEQYF.

V usage is TRBV20-1 and J usage is TRBJ2-6; D gene ambiguous. The CDR3 is 19 amino acids. Trimming pared 1 base from V and 3 bases from J, leaving 22 bases between. Per germline, CDR1 DFQATT and CDR2 SNEGSKA (reference sequence). The CDR3 spells CSARAPLGNLPFGANVLTF. For the CDR3, the DNA is TGCAGTGCTAGAGCCCCTTTAGGGAACCTCCCCTTTGGGGCCAACGTCCTGACTTTC.

As to this clonotype: This may arise from a read error, as a much more abundant clone is one base away. The rearrangement links TRBV19 to TRBJ1-3; 8 positions agree with TRBD1. Germline CDR1 reads LNHDA; CDR2 reads SQIVND (reference sequence). The CDR3 runs 16 residues. CDR3 bases: TGTGCCAGTAGCTCGGACAGGGATAGCTCTGGAAACACCATATGTTTT. Protein sequence: CASSSDRDSSGNTICF.

The chain links TRBV5-1 to TRBJ2-7, with unresolved D. CDR1 and CDR2 from the germline V gene are SGHRS and YFSETQ. Trimming stripped 0 bases from V and 4 bases from J, with 8 bases between. CDR3 length equals 13 residues. CDR3 loop: CASSLVSHYEQYF. The CDR3 DNA reads as TGCGCCAGCAGCTTGGTTTCACATTACGAGCAGTACTTC.

The sample holds many counts of this clonotype. The rearrangement joins TRBV20-1 to TRBJ2-5; D ambiguous. This CDR3 contains 14 residues. Looked up from germline, CDR1 is DFQATT and CDR2 is SNEGSKA (reference sequence). V was pared by 4 bases and J by 1 base, with 13 bases between. CDR3 loop: CSANRMLLQETQYF. CDR3 coding DNA: TGCAGTGCTAATAGGATGTTGCTCCAAGAGACCCAGTACTTC.

Ten or more counts support this clonotype. This chain links TRBV4-2 with TRBJ2-1; D uncertain. The V and J ends lost 7 bases and 0 bases respectively, with 16 bases between them. The length of the CDR3 is 16 residues. CDR1 and CDR2 (germline): LGHNA, YNFKEQ. CDR3 region: CASIPTAVDSYNEQFF. The CDR3 DNA follows: TGTGCCAGCATCCCAACCGCGGTAGACTCCTACAATGAGCAGTTCTTC.